A selection of T cell receptor beta chains follows, all from one sample in a study of shared clonotypes between healthy human individuals. TCRdb's copy holds only in-frame clones and misses some; the assay was immunoSEQ multiplex PCR. The table lists millions of clones, 93% of them singletons, with about 0.39% in the top ten. The sequencing sample was made of naive CD4+ T cells from PBMCs. The source is a man in his late teens or twenties in good health. Some clones in this sample may be carry-over from other donors' samples. Both conserved end residues are part of each CDR3. A D gene is named only where the DNA matches it firmly. Part of the rows lack a size; the others show once, few, many or a class for expanded clones.

D: .
size: .
V: TRBV7-2
J: TRBJ2-7
CDR3: CASSLAGSVLPYEQYF
DNA: TGTGCCAGCAGCTTAGCAGGTAGCGTCTTACCCTACGAGCAGTACTTC

D: .
size: .
V: TRBV11-2
J: TRBJ1-2
CDR3: CASSPGLVEGLGRGYTF
DNA: TGTGCCAGCAGCCCGGGACTCGTCGAGGGGTTGGGACGCGGCTACACCTTC

D: .
size: .
V: TRBV28
J: TRBJ1-1
CDR3: CASGGQMNTEAFF
DNA: TGTGCCAGCGGAGGACAGATGAACACTGAAGCTTTCTTT

D: .
size: .
V: TRBV28
J: TRBJ1-3
CDR3: CASSSGGGLGNTIYF
DNA: TGTGCCAGCAGTTCGGGAGGCGGTTTGGGAAACACCATATATTTT

D: .
size: .
V: TRBV6-4
J: TRBJ1-1
CDR3: CASSDSLNTEAFF
DNA: TGTGCCAGCAGTGACAGTCTCAACACTGAAGCTTTCTTT

D: .
size: .
V: TRBV18
J: TRBJ2-7
CDR3: CASSAGRRNYEQYF
DNA: TGTGCCAGCTCAGCGGGGAGGCGAAACTACGAGCAGTACTTC

D: .
size: once
V: TRBV6-6
J: TRBJ2-2
CDR3: CASSYQNTGELFF
DNA: TGTGCCAGCAGTTACCAGAACACCGGGGAGCTGTTTTTT

D: .
size: .
V: TRBV18
J: TRBJ1-1
CDR3: CASSPPQGRVDTEAFF
DNA: TGTGCCAGCTCACCACCGCAGGGAAGGGTTGACACTGAAGCTTTCTTT

D: .
size: once
V: TRBV6-5
J: TRBJ2-3
CDR3: CASSRGGDTQYF
DNA: TGTGCCAGCAGTAGAGGGGGGGATACGCAGTATTTT

D: .
size: .
V: TRBV7-2
J: TRBJ2-7
CDR3: CASSLAPRGEQYF
DNA: TGTGCCAGCAGCTTAGCGCCCAGGGGCGAGCAGTACTTC

D: .
size: .
V: TRBV28
J: TRBJ1-5
CDR3: CASSFGYHSNQPQHF
DNA: TGTGCCAGCAGCTTCGGATACCATAGCAATCAGCCCCAGCATTTT

D: .
size: .
V: TRBV28
J: TRBJ1-2
CDR3: CASEGFRGWDYGYTF
DNA: TGTGCCAGCGAAGGGTTCAGGGGTTGGGACTATGGCTACACCTTC

D: .
size: .
V: TRBV5-1
J: TRBJ1-2
CDR3: CASSQGLPEGYTF
DNA: TGCGCCAGCAGTCAGGGCCTACCGGAAGGCTACACCTTC

D: TRBD1
size: .
V: TRBV5-1
J: TRBJ2-7
CDR3: CASRKGWAGTGPPSKDEQYF
DNA: TGCGCCAGCAGGAAAGGCTGGGCCGGGACAGGCCCCCCTTCCAAGGACGAGCAGTACTTC

D: .
size: .
V: TRBV28
J: TRBJ2-7
CDR3: CASSGSFGTYEQYF
DNA: TGTGCCAGCAGCGGGAGTTTCGGAACCTACGAGCAGTACTTC

D: .
size: .
V: TRBV28
J: TRBJ2-7
CDR3: CASSFPGTAPYEQYF
DNA: TGTGCCAGCAGTTTCCCCGGGACTGCACCCTACGAGCAGTACTTC

D: .
size: .
V: TRBV4-3
J: TRBJ2-5
CDR3: CASSQDPGDGAQYF
DNA: TGCGCCAGCAGCCAAGATCCAGGGGATGGGGCCCAGTACTTC

D: .
size: .
V: TRBV28
J: TRBJ1-1
CDR3: CASSFSPGRETEAFF
DNA: TGTGCCAGCAGTTTCTCCCCCGGGAGGGAGACTGAAGCTTTCTTT

D: .
size: .
V: TRBV19
J: TRBJ2-3
CDR3: CASSMTLGGRRDTQYF
DNA: TGTGCCAGTAGTATGACCCTCGGGGGGCGAAGGGATACGCAGTATTTT

D: TRBD1
size: once
V: TRBV18
J: TRBJ2-3
CDR3: CASSPQQGALTGDTQYF
DNA: TGTGCCAGCTCACCACAACAGGGGGCGCTTACGGGAGATACGCAGTATTTT

D: TRBD1
size: .
V: TRBV4-1
J: TRBJ1-2
CDR3: CASSHGARVDRATRYGYTF
DNA: TGCGCCAGCAGCCATGGGGCGAGGGTTGACAGGGCTACGAGGTATGGCTACACCTTC

D: TRBD2
size: .
V: TRBV28
J: TRBJ2-1
CDR3: CASSSLLAAGYREQFF
DNA: TGTGCCAGCAGTTCCCTCCTAGCGGCCGGGTATCGTGAGCAGTTCTTC

D: TRBD2
size: .
V: TRBV29-1
J: TRBJ2-1
CDR3: CSVRTSGINEQFF
DNA: TGCAGCGTTAGGACTAGCGGAATCAATGAGCAGTTCTTC

D: TRBD1
size: .
V: TRBV6-4
J: TRBJ2-2
CDR3: CASTPGTERCGELFF
DNA: TGTGCCAGCACCCCTGGGACAGAGAGATGTGGGGAGCTGTTTTTT

D: .
size: .
V: TRBV7-3
J: TRBJ1-1
CDR3: CASSFAGWGTEAFF
DNA: TGTGCCAGCAGCTTCGCGGGGTGGGGCACTGAAGCTTTCTTT

D: .
size: .
V: TRBV13
J: TRBJ2-2
CDR3: CASSPLAGGGTGELFF
DNA: TGTGCCAGCAGCCCCCTAGCTGGAGGTGGGACCGGGGAGCTGTTTTTT

D: TRBD1
size: .
V: TRBV5-8
J: TRBJ1-1
CDR3: CASSAKGQGASNTEAFF
DNA: TGTGCCAGCAGCGCTAAGGGACAGGGGGCGTCGAACACTGAAGCTTTCTTT

D: .
size: once
V: TRBV20-1
J: TRBJ1-1
CDR3: CSARANTEAFF
DNA: TGCAGTGCTCGGGCGAACACTGAAGCTTTCTTT

D: TRBD2
size: .
V: TRBV4-3
J: TRBJ2-1
CDR3: CASSQRIGTSGIYPGNEQFF
DNA: TGCGCCAGCAGCCAAAGAATCGGGACTAGCGGGATTTACCCCGGCAATGAGCAGTTCTTC

D: TRBD1
size: .
V: TRBV5-1
J: TRBJ2-7
CDR3: CASRSPQGANEQYF
DNA: TGCGCCAGCAGATCGCCACAGGGGGCCAACGAGCAGTACTTC

D: TRBD2
size: once
V: TRBV27
J: TRBJ2-3
CDR3: CASSSGLLSRTDTQYF
DNA: TGTGCCAGCAGTTCGGGACTACTTAGTCGCACAGATACGCAGTATTTT

D: .
size: .
V: TRBV4-1
J: TRBJ2-3
CDR3: CASSPPTDTQYF
DNA: TGCGCCAGCAGCCCACCCACAGATACGCAGTATTTT

D: .
size: .
V: TRBV5-1
J: TRBJ2-3
CDR3: CASSSRDTRTDTQYF
DNA: TGCGCCAGCAGCTCCCGGGACACTAGAACAGATACGCAGTATTTT

D: TRBD2
size: .
V: TRBV7-2
J: TRBJ2-7
CDR3: CASSLRGASGAGYEQYF
DNA: TGTGCCAGCAGCTTAAGGGGGGCTAGCGGGGCCGGCTACGAGCAGTACTTC

D: .
size: .
V: TRBV29-1
J: TRBJ1-1
CDR3: CSVEVVNTEAFF
DNA: TGCAGCGTTGAAGTGGTGAACACTGAAGCTTTCTTT

D: .
size: .
V: TRBV28
J: TRBJ1-1
CDR3: CASSALAELAFF
DNA: TGTGCCAGCAGTGCCTTGGCGGAGTTGGCTTTCTTT

D: .
size: once
V: TRBV7-9
J: TRBJ1-1
CDR3: CASTSRAPNTEAFF
DNA: TGTGCCAGCACCTCCAGGGCACCGAACACTGAAGCTTTCTTT